This TCR beta chain was captured by sequencing in a study of shared clonotypes between healthy human individuals. Germline V CDR1 and CDR2: KGHSH, LQKENI. The CDR3 totals 16 residues. Trimming removed 3 bases at V and 3 bases at J, with 15 bases between. A note on this clone: Its antigen is not known.

The input for sorted-subset replicate PCRs was approximately 200 ng DNA, around 30,000 T cell genomes. Here immunoSEQ multiplex PCR was the method, and the copy in TCRdb shows in-frame clones only, minus some. The sample shows some 1,400,000 clones, over 95% of them seen only once. The study's findings and limits: Compared with memory subsets, naive subsets generally had larger estimated richness.

Division of CD4+ cells produced a CD45RA+ naive subset and a CD45RA-negative memory subset. This TCR came from a man aged 25-40 years in good health. Sequencing input: naive CD4+ T cells sorted from blood. The sample's subset: CD45RA+ positively selected. The chain links TRBV18 to TRBJ1-5; no clear D. The CDR3 DNA sequence: TGTGCCAGCTCACCGGGCGCCCAGCCCCTCAATCAGCCCCAGCATTTT. It codes for CASSPGAQPLNQPQHF.